The 26 T cell receptor beta chains below come from one sample, sequenced in a study of OX40 agonist ivuxolimab in advanced cancers. This table comes from immunoSEQ multiplex PCR, and its TCRdb copy is limited to in-frame clones, with some not included. The table lists about 62,000 clones, approximately 88% of them singletons. The sample in question was CD4+ or CD8+ T cells sorted from blood, obtained in a trial of the OX40 agonist ivuxolimab. Receptors originate from an adult with an advanced solid tumor such as melanoma, head and neck, liver or kidney cancer.

The CDR3 spells CASSYSNRNTEAFF. CDR3 sequence (DNA): TGTGCCAGCAGTTACTCGAACAGAAACACTGAAGCTTTCTTT. This chain joins TRBV6-5 and TRBJ1-1; D not certain. The CDR3 spans 14 residues. Trimming cost V 0 bases and J 2 bases, with 7 bases left between them. Per the germline V gene, CDR1 is MNHEY and CDR2 is SVGAGI.

In its sample, this clone was seen once. V and J are TRBV6-5 and TRBJ1-2; a possible D gene is TRBD1 (5 bases). CDR1 MNHEY and CDR2 SVGAGI come from the germline V gene. This CDR3 spans 15 amino acids. V was shortened by 7 bases and J by 2 bases, with 17 bases between the two germline ends. CDR3 bases: TGTGCCAGCAATCCCTCGGCACGGGGGAACTATGGCTACACCTTC. Amino acids: CASNPSARGNYGYTF.

The rearrangement uses TRBV7-9 and TRBJ1-1, with TRBD1 matching over 10 bases. V lost 3 bases to trimming and J lost 3 bases; unmatched junction nucleotides: 1. The CDR3 is 14 amino acids. The germline V gene has CDR1 SEHNR and CDR2 FQNEAQ (reference sequence). CDR3 nucleotide sequence: TGTGCCAGCAGCTTCGGACAGGGGGACACTGAAGCTTTCTTT. Translated, it gives CASSFGQGDTEAFF.

The chain is built from TRBV6-1 and TRBJ2-2, with 8 bases lining up with TRBD1. The V gene end was trimmed by 6 bases and the J gene end by 7 bases; junction bases not matched to a gene: 7. The germline gives CDR1 MNHNS, CDR2 SASEGT. This CDR3 has 14 amino acids. The CDR3 protein is CASRRTGNDGELFF. CDR3 bases: TGTGCCAGCAGGAGGACAGGGAATGACGGGGAGCTGTTTTTT.

The rearrangement uses TRBV27 and TRBJ1-3; D not resolved. The germline CDR1 and CDR2 sequences are MNHEY and SMNVEV (reference sequence). CDR3 length: 14 amino acids. Trimming left V 3 bases short and J 4 bases short, with 10 bases between. CDR3 residues: CASSFAGLGNTIYF. The CDR3 nucleotides are TGTGCCAGCAGTTTTGCAGGACTCGGAAACACCATATATTTT.

This chain joins TRBV5-1 and TRBJ1-3; 7 positions match TRBD1. The CDR3 covers 16 residues. V shed 2 bases and J 4 bases; nucleotides not matched to a gene: 9. Germline-derived CDR1 and CDR2 are SGHRS and YFSETQ. CDR3 sequence (DNA): TGCGCCAGCAGCTTAGAGGGACAGTTGGTAGGAAACACCATATATTTT. The encoded protein is CASSLEGQLVGNTIYF.

The chain is built from TRBV14 and TRBJ1-2; D remains ambiguous. Trimming removed 2 bases from V and 5 bases from J, with 6 bases in between. Looked up from germline, CDR1 is SGHDN and CDR2 is FVKESK. The length of the CDR3 is 12 residues. The CDR3 DNA is TGTGCCAGCAGCCAACGTCCGTATGGCTACACCTTC. Protein product: CASSQRPYGYTF.

This chain joins TRBV5-1 and TRBJ2-1; 8 bases are a match to TRBD2. The CDR3 consists of 15 residues. Unmatched junction bases numbered 7, after V lost 2 bases and J lost 6 bases. From germline, CDR1 is SGHRS and CDR2 YFSETQ. The CDR3 loop reads CASSFRVGGANEQFF. As DNA, the CDR3 is TGCGCCAGCAGCTTTAGAGTCGGGGGGGCCAATGAGCAGTTCTTC.

The chain has TRBV6-1 and TRBJ1-1; a possible D gene is TRBD1 (5 bases). CDR1 and CDR2 from the germline V gene are MNHNS and SASEGT. CDR3 size: 15 residues. V was clipped by 2 bases and J by 4 bases, with 14 bases between them. CDR3 nucleotides: TGTGCCAGCAGTGAAAGGGGTCCCTCGGGCACTGAAGCTTTCTTT. It translates to CASSERGPSGTEAFF.

In this sample, this clone turned up a few times. The sample carries other DNA sequences with the same CDR3. The chain recombines TRBV2 with TRBJ1-5, with unresolved D. V lost 3 bases to trimming and J lost 4 bases, with 7 bases between them. In germline, CDR1 is SNHLY, CDR2 FYNNEI. The CDR3 sequence is 13 residues long. The CDR3 here is CASSDRENQPQHF. The CDR3 nucleotides read TGTGCCAGCAGTGATCGGGAAAATCAGCCCCAGCATTTT.

This clone has a handful of counts. V usage is TRBV18 and J usage is TRBJ2-3, with 8 bases lining up with TRBD2. The CDR3 is made up of 17 amino acids. V trimming: 0 bases; J trimming: 6 bases; junction bases outside the gene matches: 11. The germline V gene has CDR1 KGHSH and CDR2 LQKENI. The CDR3 bases are TGTGCCAGCTCACCACCGGGGAGCGGGAGCCTTCGTGATACGCAGTATTTT. This gives the protein CASSPPGSGSLRDTQYF.

The chain links TRBV10-3 to TRBJ2-3; weak D call: TRBD2 (5 bases). Trimming stripped 3 bases from V and 1 base from J, with 11 bases between. The CDR3 runs 15 residues. The germline V gene has CDR1 ENHRY and CDR2 SYGVKD. CDR3: CAISDRGGRTDTQYF. Here the CDR3 DNA reads TGTGCCATCAGTGACCGCGGAGGACGCACAGATACGCAGTATTTT.

The chain's CDR3 is CASSLGLMNYGYTF. CDR3 nucleotide sequence: TGTGCCAGCAGCCTGGGACTGATGAACTATGGCTACACCTTC. The J gene is TRBJ1-2, the V gene TRBV5-8; the D gene is possibly TRBD1 (5 bases). V dropped 4 bases and J dropped 2 bases, with 12 bases sitting between them. The CDR3 contains 14 residues. Germline lookup yields CDR1 SGHTS and CDR2 YDEGEE.

The chain is built from TRBV6-5 and TRBJ1-6; maybe TRBD1 (6 bases). CDR1 MNHEY and CDR2 SVGAGI come from the germline V gene. Trimming shortened V by 6 bases and J by 9 bases, and 15 bases separated the two germline ends. The CDR3 is made up of 14 amino acids. The CDR3 spells CASRRGEGFSPLHF. CDR3 bases: TGTGCCAGCAGGAGGGGGGAAGGGTTTTCACCCCTCCACTTT.

The J gene is TRBJ2-7, the V gene TRBV2, with 7 bases aligning to TRBD1. Per germline, CDR1 SNHLY and CDR2 FYNNEI. CDR3 size: 12 residues. Trimming removed 5 bases from V and 5 bases from J; junction bases left unmatched: 3. CDR3 nucleotide sequence: TGTGCCAGCAGTTACGACAGGGACGAGCAGTACTTC. This sequence encodes CASSYDRDEQYF. The whole variable domain, filled in from reference TRBV2 and TRBJ2-7, reads EPEVTQTPSHQVTQMGQEVILRCVPISNHLYFYWYRQILGQKVEFLVSFYNNEISEKSEIFDDQFSVERPDGSNFTLKIRSTKLEDSAMYFCASSYDRDEQYFGPGTRLTVT.

This clone was seen only once. The V gene is TRBV28, the J gene TRBJ1-5, with a possible D match to TRBD1 (5 bases). The V end was cut by 6 bases, the J end by 2 bases, with 14 bases between. The length of the CDR3 is 15 residues. The germline V gene encodes CDR1 MDHEN and CDR2 SYDVKM. The CDR3 nucleotides read TGTGCCAGCAGGGTCGGGGGAGTAGGCAATCAGCCCCAGCATTTT. Translating gives CASRVGGVGNQPQHF. The full variable domain, with the rest looked up from reference TRBV28 and TRBJ1-5, is DVKVTQSSRYLVKRTGEKVFLECVQDMDHENMFWYRQDPGLGLRLIYFSYDVKMKEKGDIPEGYSVSREKKERFSLILESASTNQTSMYLCASRVGGVGNQPQHFGDGTRLSIL.

The rearrangement joins TRBV4-3 to TRBJ2-1; a weak D match, TRBD2 (6 bases). V was cut by 0 bases and J by 5 bases, with 14 bases left in between. CDR1 is LGHNA, CDR2 YSLEER, per germline. The CDR3 loop spans 16 amino acids. CDR3 region: CASSQEASATNNEQFF. The CDR3 DNA reads as TGCGCCAGCAGCCAAGAGGCTAGCGCCACGAACAATGAGCAGTTCTTC.

The chain carries TRBV29-1 and TRBJ2-2; 8 bases are a match to TRBD1. J lost 6 bases, V lost 6 bases, and 12 bases had no gene match. CDR3 length: 15 amino acids. Germline values: CDR1 SQVTM, CDR2 ANQGSEA. The DNA for the CDR3 is TGCAGCGTGGAATTAGACAGGGGACACGCCGGGGAGCTGTTTTTT. This codes for CSVELDRGHAGELFF.

This clone appeared once. This chain joins TRBV5-1 and TRBJ1-4; D gene ambiguous. The CDR3 is 17 amino acids. Germline CDR1 is SGHRS and CDR2 is YFSETQ. The V gene lost 0 bases and the J gene lost 7 bases, with 19 bases spanning the gap. The DNA for the CDR3 is TGCGCCAGCAGCTTGGCCATGAGTTCGGATAATATTGAAAAACTGTTTTTT. It codes for CASSLAMSSDNIEKLFF.

V and J are TRBV19 and TRBJ1-1; D gene ambiguous. The CDR3 covers 13 residues. Germline CDR1 reads LNHDA; CDR2 reads SQIVND (reference sequence). The ends were cut back, 3 bases at V and 4 bases at J, with 9 bases in the middle. DNA for the CDR3: TGTGCCAGTAGTATTCAGAGAACCACTGAAGCTTTCTTT. Protein: CASSIQRTTEAFF. The variable domain in full, completed from reference TRBV19 and TRBJ1-1, reads DGGITQSPKYLFRKEGQNVTLSCEQNLNHDAMYWYRQDPGQGLRLIYYSQIVNDFQKGDIAEGYSVSREKKESFPLTVTSAQKNPTAFYLCASSIQRTTEAFFGQGTRLTVV.

The chain uses TRBV11-2 and TRBJ2-7, with 8 nucleotides matching TRBD1. V shed 5 bases and J 6 bases; nucleotides not matched to a gene: 6. Looked up from germline, CDR1 is SGHAT and CDR2 is FQNNGV. The CDR3 totals 13 residues. The CDR3 DNA reads as TGTGCCAGCAGCGCGACAGGGGTTAGCGAGCAGTACTTC. This encodes CASSATGVSEQYF.

The rearrangement links TRBV1 to TRBJ2-3; TRBD2 was called by the table and not checked on the DNA. TRBV1 is a recognized pseudogene. CDR3 length equals 15 residues. CDR3 sequence: CTSSPRDWHTDTQYF. The CDR3 nucleotides read TGCACCAGCAGCCCTCGGGACTGGCACACAGATACGCAGTATTTT.

The genes are TRBV27 and TRBJ1-2, with 7 positions matching TRBD1. Germline trimming cut 2 bases from V and 2 bases from J; bases unmatched to any gene: 11. The germline CDR1 and CDR2 sequences are MNHEY and SMNVEV (reference sequence). The CDR3 spans 17 residues. The CDR3 here is CASSLIGTGQKNYGYTF. The CDR3 DNA sequence: TGTGCCAGCAGTTTAATCGGTACGGGACAGAAGAACTATGGCTACACCTTC.

The genes are TRBV11-2 and TRBJ2-6; D could derive from TRBD1 or TRBD2 (6 bases each). The germline V gene encodes CDR1 SGHAT and CDR2 FQNNGV. Trimming pared 1 base from V and 9 bases from J, leaving 22 bases between. The CDR3 spans 18 residues. CDR3 residues: CASSLGQGLRRGGNVLTF. CDR3 in DNA: TGTGCCAGCAGCTTAGGTCAGGGGTTGAGGCGGGGTGGCAACGTCCTGACTTTC.

J is TRBJ2-7 and V is TRBV27, with 9 positions matching TRBD2. This CDR3 comprises 16 residues. V gave up 4 bases and J gave up 5 bases; unmatched junction bases: 12. The germline V gene encodes CDR1 MNHEY and CDR2 SMNVEV (reference sequence). CDR3 DNA: TGTGCCAGCAGTTCGCCTGCGGGGGGGTCGCCCCACGAGCAGTACTTC. Residues: CASSSPAGGSPHEQYF.

The J gene is TRBJ2-6, the V gene TRBV6-1; perhaps TRBD1 as D (6 bases). Germline lookup yields CDR1 MNHNS and CDR2 SASEGT. This CDR3 spans 15 amino acids. Trimming left V 5 bases short and J 0 bases short, with 8 bases between. CDR3 in DNA: TGTGCCAGCAGTCCAGGGGCCTCTGGGGCCAACGTCCTGACTTTC. Its protein is CASSPGASGANVLTF.